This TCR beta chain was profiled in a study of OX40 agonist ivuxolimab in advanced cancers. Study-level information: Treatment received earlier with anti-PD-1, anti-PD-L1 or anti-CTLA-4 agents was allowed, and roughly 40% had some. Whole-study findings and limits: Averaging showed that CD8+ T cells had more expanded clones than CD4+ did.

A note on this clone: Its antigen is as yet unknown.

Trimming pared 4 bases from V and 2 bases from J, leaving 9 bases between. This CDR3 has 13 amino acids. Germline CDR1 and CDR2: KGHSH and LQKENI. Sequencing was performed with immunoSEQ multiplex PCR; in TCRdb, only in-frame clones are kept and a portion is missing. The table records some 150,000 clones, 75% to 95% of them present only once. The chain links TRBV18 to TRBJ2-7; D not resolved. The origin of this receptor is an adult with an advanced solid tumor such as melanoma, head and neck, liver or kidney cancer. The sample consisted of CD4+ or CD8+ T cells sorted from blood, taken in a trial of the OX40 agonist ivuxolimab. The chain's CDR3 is CASSQPTTYEQYF. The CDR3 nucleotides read TGTGCCAGCTCACAGCCAACGACCTACGAGCAGTACTTC.